This T cell receptor (beta chain) was captured by sequencing in a study of beta chain features in type 1 diabetes. Study results and limitations: In the patient group, naive, central memory and Treg TCRB repertoires seemed more alike than in the healthy donor group. All four CD4+ subsets of Type 1 diabetes patients contained TCRB CDR3s that were moderately but significantly shorter.

The germline gives CDR1 SGDLS, CDR2 YYNGEE. The length of the CDR3 is 16 residues. V dropped 3 bases and J dropped 2; count of bases not matched to a gene: 8. Of note for this clone: The antigen is undetermined.

Reverse transcription of all isolated RNA meant that expressed TCRB transcripts were sequenced. Method: immunoSEQ multiplex PCR; TCRdb's copy keeps in-frame clones and lacks some. Of about 320,000 clones in the sample, around 15% were seen once. The chain couples TRBV9 to TRBJ2-5, with 9 bases aligning to TRBD2. The sequence was collected from a man under 40 in good health. Sequenced input: central memory CD4+ T cells from blood. The CDR3 spells CASSGFSGSPQETQYF. The CDR3 DNA follows: TGTGCCAGCAGCGGGTTTAGCGGGAGCCCTCAAGAGACCCAGTACTTC. The complete variable domain, with remaining parts taken from reference TRBV9 and TRBJ2-5, reads DSGVTQTPKHLITATGQRVTLRCSPRSGDLSVYWYQQSLDQGLQFLIQYYNGEERAKGNILERFSAQQFPDLHSELNLSSLELGDSALYFCASSGFSGSPQETQYFGPGTRLLVL.